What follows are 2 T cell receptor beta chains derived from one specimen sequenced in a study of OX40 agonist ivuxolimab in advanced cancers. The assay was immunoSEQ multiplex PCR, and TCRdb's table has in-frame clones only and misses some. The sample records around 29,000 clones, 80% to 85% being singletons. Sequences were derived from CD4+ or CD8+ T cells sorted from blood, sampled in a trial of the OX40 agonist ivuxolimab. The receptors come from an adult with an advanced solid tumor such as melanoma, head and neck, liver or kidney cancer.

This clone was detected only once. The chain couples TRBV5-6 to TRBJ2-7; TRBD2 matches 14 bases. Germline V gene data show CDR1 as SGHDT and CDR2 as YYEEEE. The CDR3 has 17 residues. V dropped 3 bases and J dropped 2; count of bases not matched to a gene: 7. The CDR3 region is CASSWGLAGEVTYEQYF. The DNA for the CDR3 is TGTGCCAGCAGCTGGGGACTAGCGGGGGAAGTGACCTACGAGCAGTACTTC.

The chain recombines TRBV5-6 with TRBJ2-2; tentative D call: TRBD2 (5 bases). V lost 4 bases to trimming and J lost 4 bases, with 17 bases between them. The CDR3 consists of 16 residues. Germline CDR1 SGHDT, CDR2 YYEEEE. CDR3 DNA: TGTGCCAGCAGCGTGACCGGGAACGGAGGCACCGGGGAGCTGTTTTTT. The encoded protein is CASSVTGNGGTGELFF.